This T cell receptor beta chain was sequenced during a study of shared clonotypes between healthy human individuals. Clones were read by immunoSEQ multiplex PCR, and TCRdb kept only the in-frame ones, dropping some. The data show about 1,900,000 clones, approximately 94% seen once. The germline CDR1 and CDR2 sequences are SEHNR and FQNEAQ (reference sequence). J lost 5 bases, V lost 1 base, and 2 bases had no gene match. CDR3 size: 13 residues. Remarks on this clone: Its antigen is as yet unknown. This CDR3 is also generated by other DNA sequences in the sample.

The study, taken as a whole, reports: Across four donors, naive CD4 shared roughly 5.2%, naive CD8 over 3%, memory CD4 over 2%, memory CD8 around 0.36%.

Naive CD8 populations comprised CD45RO-negative cells positively selected for CCR7, excluding terminally differentiated effector memory CD45RA+ cells. The chain couples TRBV7-9 to TRBJ2-7; 7 bases are a match to TRBD1. The TCR comes from a man younger than 35 in good health. Sequenced material: naive CD8+ T cells sorted from blood. Written as DNA, the CDR3 is TGTGCCAGCAGCTTAGGCAGGGGGAACGAGCAGTACTTC. This gives the protein CASSLGRGNEQYF.